This T cell receptor beta chain came from a study of PD-L1 blockade in urothelial cancer (dated by TCRdb to 2016 to 2017). Regarding the complete study: All patients started therapy around 2014 and received atezolizumab 1,200 mg intravenously every 3 weeks. Twenty-five of 29 patients were males with bladder-origin urothelial cancer, and 18 of 29 reported a prior smoking history. An ECOG performance status of 0 or 1 was recorded for the patients, and 0 to 3 prior chemotherapy regimens had been received by the patients. Blood samples were analyzed 3 weeks after the start of treatment (second dose) and 6 weeks after the start of treatment. Whole exome sequencing and RNA sequencing of pretreatment tumors were performed alongside TCR sequencing in the same patients. The study, an exploratory multi-omic analysis, examined somatic, immune and clinical correlates of response to PD-L1 blockade with atezolizumab in urothelial cancer. Blood samples gave median yields of around 140,000 T cells and around 88,000 unique TCRs, along with a median clonality of approximately 0.08. Durable clinical benefit was defined as a progression-free survival longer than 6 months, and TCR features were additionally tested against progression-free survival and overall survival. Durable clinical benefit was achieved by nine patients and was not achieved by 20 patients. Some 29 patients had pretreatment blood TCR-seq, some 25 had at least one posttreatment blood collection, and some 25 had tumor TCR-seq. Pretreatment tumor samples, along with matched peripheral blood serially collected before and after atezolizumab treatment, were subjected to TCR sequencing.

Note on this clone: This clone's antigen is unknown. No much larger clone exists at a distance of one base, and base qualities are not known.

Synthetic TCR analog templates were spiked into each PCR to estimate absolute template abundance from read counts. TCRbeta CDR3 regions were amplified from genomic DNA with bias-controlled V and J gene primers using the immunoSEQ assay. Rearranged TCRbeta segments were sequenced at approximately 20X coverage. Per the authors' processing: Sequencing errors were corrected by clustering, and CDR3s were annotated against IMGT so that V, D and J genes could be assigned. Downstream analyses used only productive TCRbeta rearrangements and left out out-of-frame or stop-codon sequences. Clonality was computed as one minus Shannon entropy normalized by the log of the number of unique productive sequences. Clones differing between time points or between blood and tumor were identified using Fisher's exact test with Benjamini-Hochberg correction, with an adjusted p below 0.01 applied as the threshold. TCRdb's version of the immuneACCESS table is confined to in-frame rearrangements and falls short of the full clone set. An unresolved V gene accounts for under half of the shortfall where checked; the remainder is of unknown origin. V, J and clone size were drawn from that table, and D and trimming were deduced from the DNA. This sample comprises over 100,000 clones, 80% to 95% of them detected only once. Together, the top ten hold around 3.7% of the sample.

A distance of 11 bases separates the germline ends of V and J, which lose 1 base and 5 bases respectively. From the germline V gene, CDR1 is LGHNA and CDR2 is YNFKEQ. Taken from cysteine to phenylalanine, the CDR3 has 14 residues. The read is trimmed to its CDR3 DNA, 42 bases read in frame from base 1. Study-wide conclusions, independent of this receptor: Among patients with durable benefit, tumor-associated TCR clones showed greater expansion in peripheral blood 3 weeks after treatment started (n of about 20, p = 0.022). Because the sample size was small (n of about 29) and many exploratory analyses were performed, the results are intended to be hypothesis-generating. Improved progression-free and overall survival was associated with having pretreatment peripheral blood TCR clonality below the median.

The time point label, read with the paper, signifies: peripheral blood 6 weeks after treatment start. The cohort included 29 patients with locally advanced or metastatic urothelial carcinoma who were treated at Memorial Sloan Kettering on a trial protocol. Peripheral blood mononuclear cells were collected from each patient pretreatment and during treatment, giving between 1 and 8 total time points per patient. The Qiagen DNeasy Blood extraction kit was used to purify genomic DNA from total PBMCs and tumor samples. PBMCs were collected pretreatment and during treatment and were isolated and stored as previously described.

This TCR derives from a man aged 55 to 69 with urothelial cancer. This receptor chain uses TRBV4-2 and TRBJ2-5, with TRBD2 tentatively as D gene (6 bases match). The sequencing used PBMCs, collected around atezolizumab (anti-PD-L1) treatment. The nucleotide sequence reads as follows: TGTGCCAGCAGCCAAGGGGCAGGGAGGGAGACCCAGTACTTC. It specifies CASSQGAGRETQYF.